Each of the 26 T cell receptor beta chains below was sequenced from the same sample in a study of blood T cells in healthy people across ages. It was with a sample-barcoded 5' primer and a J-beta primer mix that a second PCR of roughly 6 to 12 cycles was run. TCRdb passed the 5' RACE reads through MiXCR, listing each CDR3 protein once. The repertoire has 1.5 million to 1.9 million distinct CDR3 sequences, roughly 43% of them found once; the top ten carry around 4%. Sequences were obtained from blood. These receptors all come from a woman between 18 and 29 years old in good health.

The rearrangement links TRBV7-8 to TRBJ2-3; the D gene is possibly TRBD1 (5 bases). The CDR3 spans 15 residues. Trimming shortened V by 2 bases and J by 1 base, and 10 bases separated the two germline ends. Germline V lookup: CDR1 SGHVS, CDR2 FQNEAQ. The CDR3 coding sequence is TGTGCCAGCAGCTTAATGCGGACACGCACAGATACGCAGTATTTT. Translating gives CASSLMRTRTDTQYF.

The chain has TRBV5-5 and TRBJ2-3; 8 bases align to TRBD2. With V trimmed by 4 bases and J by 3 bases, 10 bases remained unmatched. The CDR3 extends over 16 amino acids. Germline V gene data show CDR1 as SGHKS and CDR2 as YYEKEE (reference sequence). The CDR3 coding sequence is TGTGCCAGCAGCCAGCTCCAGCGGGAGTGGACAGATACGCAGTATTTT. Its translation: CASSQLQREWTDTQYF.

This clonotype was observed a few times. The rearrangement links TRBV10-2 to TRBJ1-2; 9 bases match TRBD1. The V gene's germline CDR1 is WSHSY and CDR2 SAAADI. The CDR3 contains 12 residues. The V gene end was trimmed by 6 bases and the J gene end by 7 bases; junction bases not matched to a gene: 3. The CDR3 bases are TGCGCCAGCAGGGAGACAGGGGGTGGCTACACCTTC. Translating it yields CASRETGGGYTF.

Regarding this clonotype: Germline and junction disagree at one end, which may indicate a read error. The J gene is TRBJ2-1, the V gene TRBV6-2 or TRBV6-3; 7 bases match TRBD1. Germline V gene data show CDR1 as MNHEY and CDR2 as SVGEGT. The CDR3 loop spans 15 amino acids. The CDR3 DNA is TGTGCCGGCAGTGCTTCCGGGACAGCCTACAATGAGCAGTTCTTC. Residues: CAGSASGTAYNEQFF.

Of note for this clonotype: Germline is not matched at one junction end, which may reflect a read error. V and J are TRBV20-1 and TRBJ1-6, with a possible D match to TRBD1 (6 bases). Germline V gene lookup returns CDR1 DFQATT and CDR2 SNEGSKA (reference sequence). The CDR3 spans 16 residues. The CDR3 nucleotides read TGCAGTGTTAGATGGTGGGACATGACGTATAATTCACCCCTCCACTTT. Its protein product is CSVRWWDMTYNSPLHF.

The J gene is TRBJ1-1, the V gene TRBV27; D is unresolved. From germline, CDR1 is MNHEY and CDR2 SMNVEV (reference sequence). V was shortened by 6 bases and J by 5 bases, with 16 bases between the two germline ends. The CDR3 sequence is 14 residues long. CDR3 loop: CASRVLGSETEAFF. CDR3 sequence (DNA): TGTGCCAGCAGGGTATTAGGGTCCGAAACTGAAGCTTTCTTT.

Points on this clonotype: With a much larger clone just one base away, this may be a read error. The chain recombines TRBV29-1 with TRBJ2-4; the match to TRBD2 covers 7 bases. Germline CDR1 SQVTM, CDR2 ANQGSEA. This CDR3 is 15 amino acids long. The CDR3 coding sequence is TGCAGCGTTGACTGTCCGCGACTAGCCAAAAACAGTCAGTACTTC. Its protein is CSVDCPRLAKNSQYF.

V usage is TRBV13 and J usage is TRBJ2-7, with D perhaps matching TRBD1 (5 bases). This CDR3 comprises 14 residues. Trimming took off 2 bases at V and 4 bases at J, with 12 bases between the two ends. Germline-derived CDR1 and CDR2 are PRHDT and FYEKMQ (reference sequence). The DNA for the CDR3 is TGTGCCAGCAGCTTAAGACAGAGTGGGTACGAGCAGTACTTC. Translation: CASSLRQSGYEQYF.

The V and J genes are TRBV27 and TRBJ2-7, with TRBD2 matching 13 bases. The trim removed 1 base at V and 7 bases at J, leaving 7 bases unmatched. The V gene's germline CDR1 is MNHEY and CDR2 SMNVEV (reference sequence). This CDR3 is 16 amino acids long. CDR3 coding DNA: TGTGCCAGCAGTTTATTACTAGCGGGGGGGGTCAATGAGCAGTACTTC. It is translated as CASSLLLAGGVNEQYF.

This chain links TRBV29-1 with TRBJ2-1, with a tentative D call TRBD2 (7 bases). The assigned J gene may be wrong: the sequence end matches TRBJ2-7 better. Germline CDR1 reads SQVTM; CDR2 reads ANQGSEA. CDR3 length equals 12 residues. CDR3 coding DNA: TGCAGCGTGAGGGGGGGTCCGGCTGAGCAGTACTTC. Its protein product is CSVRGGPAEQYF.

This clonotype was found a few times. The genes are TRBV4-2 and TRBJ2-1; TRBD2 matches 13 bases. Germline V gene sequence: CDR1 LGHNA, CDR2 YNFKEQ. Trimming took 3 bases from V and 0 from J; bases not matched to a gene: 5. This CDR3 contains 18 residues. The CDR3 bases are TGTGCCAGCAGCCACCCCGGGACTAGCGGGACCTCCTACAATGAGCAGTTCTTC. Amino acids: CASSHPGTSGTSYNEQFF.

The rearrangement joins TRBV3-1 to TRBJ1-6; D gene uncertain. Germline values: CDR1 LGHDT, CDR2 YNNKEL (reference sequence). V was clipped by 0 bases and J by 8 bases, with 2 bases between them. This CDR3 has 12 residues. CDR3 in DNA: TGTGCCAGCAGCCAAGAAGATTCACCCCTCCACTTT. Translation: CASSQEDSPLHF.

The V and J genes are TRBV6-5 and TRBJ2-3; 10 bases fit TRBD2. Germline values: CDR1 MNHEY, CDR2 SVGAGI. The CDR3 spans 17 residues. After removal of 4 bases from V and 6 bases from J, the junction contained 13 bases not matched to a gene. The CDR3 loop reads CASSFAAQAGGRDTQYF. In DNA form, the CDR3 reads TGTGCCAGCAGTTTCGCTGCCCAAGCGGGAGGGCGGGATACGCAGTATTTT.

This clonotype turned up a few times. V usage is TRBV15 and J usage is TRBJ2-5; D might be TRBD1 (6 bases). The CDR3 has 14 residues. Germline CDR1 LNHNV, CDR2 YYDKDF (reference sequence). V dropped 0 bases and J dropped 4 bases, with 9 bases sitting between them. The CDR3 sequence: CATSRDQGSETQYF. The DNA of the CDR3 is TGTGCCACCAGCAGAGATCAGGGGTCAGAGACCCAGTACTTC.

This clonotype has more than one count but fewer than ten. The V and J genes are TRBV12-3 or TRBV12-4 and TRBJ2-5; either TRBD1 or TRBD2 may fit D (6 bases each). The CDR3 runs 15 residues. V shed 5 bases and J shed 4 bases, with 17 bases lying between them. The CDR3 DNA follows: TGTGCCAGCAGTCTCAGGGGCGGGGTAGGAGAGACCCAGTACTTC. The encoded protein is CASSLRGGVGETQYF.

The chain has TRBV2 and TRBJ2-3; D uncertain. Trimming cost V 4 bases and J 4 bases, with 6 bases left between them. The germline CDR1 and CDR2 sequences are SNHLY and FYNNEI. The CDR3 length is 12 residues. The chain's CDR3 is CASSGIPDTQYF. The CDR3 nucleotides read TGTGCCAGCAGTGGGATTCCAGATACGCAGTATTTT.

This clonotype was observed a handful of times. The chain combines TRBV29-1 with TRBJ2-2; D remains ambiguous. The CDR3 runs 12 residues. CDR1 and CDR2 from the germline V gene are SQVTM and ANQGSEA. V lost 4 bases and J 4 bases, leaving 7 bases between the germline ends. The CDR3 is CSVGRATGELFF. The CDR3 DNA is TGCAGCGTTGGCCGAGCCACCGGGGAGCTGTTTTTT.

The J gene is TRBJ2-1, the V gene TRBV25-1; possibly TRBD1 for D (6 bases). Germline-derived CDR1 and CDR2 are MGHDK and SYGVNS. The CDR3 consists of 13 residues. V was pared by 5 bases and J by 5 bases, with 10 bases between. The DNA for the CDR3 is TGTGCCAGCAGTATACAGGGAAACAATGAGCAGTTCTTC. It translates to CASSIQGNNEQFF.

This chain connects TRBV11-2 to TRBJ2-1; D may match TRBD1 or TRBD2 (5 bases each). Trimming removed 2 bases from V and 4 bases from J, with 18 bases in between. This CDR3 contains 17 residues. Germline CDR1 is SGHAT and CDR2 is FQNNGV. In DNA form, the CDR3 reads TGTGCCAGCAGCTTATATTTCTCCAGGGACGGATACAATGAGCAGTTCTTC. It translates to CASSLYFSRDGYNEQFF. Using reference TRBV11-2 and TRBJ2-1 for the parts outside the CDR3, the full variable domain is EAGVAQSPRYKIIEKRQSVAFWCNPISGHATLYWYQQILGQGPKLLIQFQNNGVVDDSQLPKDRFSAERLKGVDSTLKIQPAKLEDSAVYLCASSLYFSRDGYNEQFFGPGTRLTVL.

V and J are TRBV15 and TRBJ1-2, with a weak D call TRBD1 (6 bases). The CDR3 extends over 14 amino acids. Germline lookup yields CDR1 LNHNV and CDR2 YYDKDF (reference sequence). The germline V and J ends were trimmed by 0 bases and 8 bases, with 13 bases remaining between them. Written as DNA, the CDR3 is TGTGCCACCAGCAGAGACAGGGGAACGGGAGGCTACACCTTC. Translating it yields CATSRDRGTGGYTF.

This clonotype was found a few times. The CDR3 reads CASRWLAGVHEQYF. The DNA of the CDR3 is TGTGCCAGCCGTTGGCTAGCGGGAGTCCACGAGCAGTACTTC. The chain is built from TRBV9 and TRBJ2-7; 10 nucleotides line up with TRBD2. J lost 5 bases, V lost 7 bases, and 9 bases had no gene match. The germline V gene encodes CDR1 SGDLS and CDR2 YYNGEE. CDR3 length: 14 amino acids. Looking up the rest from reference TRBV9 and TRBJ2-7 gives the full variable domain: DSGVTQTPKHLITATGQRVTLRCSPRSGDLSVYWYQQSLDQGLQFLIQYYNGEERAKGNILERFSAQQFPDLHSELNLSSLELGDSALYFCASRWLAGVHEQYFGPGTRLTVT.

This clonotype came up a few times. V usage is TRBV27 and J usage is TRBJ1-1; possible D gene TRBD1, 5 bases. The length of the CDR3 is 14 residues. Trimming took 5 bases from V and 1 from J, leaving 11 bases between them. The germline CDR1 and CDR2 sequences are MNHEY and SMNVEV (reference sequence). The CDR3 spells CASSILRENTEAFF. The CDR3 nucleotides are TGTGCCAGCAGTATCCTCAGGGAGAACACTGAAGCTTTCTTT.

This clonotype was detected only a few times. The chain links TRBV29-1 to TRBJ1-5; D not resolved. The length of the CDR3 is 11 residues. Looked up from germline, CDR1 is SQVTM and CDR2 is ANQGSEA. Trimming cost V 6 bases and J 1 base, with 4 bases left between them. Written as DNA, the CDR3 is TGCAGCGTAACGAGCAATCAGCCCCAGCATTTT. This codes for CSVTSNQPQHF.

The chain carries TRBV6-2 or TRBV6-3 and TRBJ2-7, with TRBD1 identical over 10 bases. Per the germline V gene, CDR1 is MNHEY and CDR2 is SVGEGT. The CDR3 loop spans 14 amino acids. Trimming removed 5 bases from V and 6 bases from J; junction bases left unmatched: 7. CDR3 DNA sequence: TGTGCCAGCAGTCCCGGGGGACAGGGGTTCGAGCAGTACTTC. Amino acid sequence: CASSPGGQGFEQYF.

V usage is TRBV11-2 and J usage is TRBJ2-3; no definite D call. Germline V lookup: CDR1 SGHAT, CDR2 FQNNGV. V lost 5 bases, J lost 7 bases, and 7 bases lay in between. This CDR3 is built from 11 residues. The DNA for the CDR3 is TGTGCCAGCAGCCGTATGAATACGCAGTATTTT. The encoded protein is CASSRMNTQYF.

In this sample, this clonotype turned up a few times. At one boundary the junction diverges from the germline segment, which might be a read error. DNA for the CDR3: TGTGCCAGCAGCTTACGAGCGGATCAAGAGACCCAGTACTTC. It yields the protein CASSLRADQETQYF. The chain links TRBV5-1 to TRBJ2-5, with a possible D match to TRBD2 (5 bases). There are 14 residues in the CDR3. Germline CDR1 reads SGHRS; CDR2 reads YFSETQ. The full variable domain, its missing parts supplied by reference TRBV5-1 and TRBJ2-5, is KAGVTQTPRYLIKTRGQQVTLSCSPISGHRSVSWYQQTPGQGLQFLFEYFSETQRNKGNFPGRFSGRQFSNSRSEMNVSTLELGDSALYLCASSLRADQETQYFGPGTRLLVL.